A single TCR beta chain is shown here with its context. Its antigen is undetermined. These data come from a study of shared clonotypes between healthy human individuals. Study-level points and caveats: Apart from blood, nothing was sampled; tissue repertoires likely differ.

Bulk PBMC genomic DNA spanned ten immunoSEQ deep plates. Only in-frame clones appear in the TCRdb table, and some are missing; sequencing was by immunoSEQ multiplex PCR. The sample lists about 470,000 clones; roughly 80% were seen once. Germline CDR1 reads LNHDA; CDR2 reads SQIVND (reference sequence). This CDR3 is 15 amino acids long. V dropped 3 bases and J dropped 7; count of bases not matched to a gene: 8. The J gene is TRBJ2-7, the V gene TRBV19; TRBD2 matches 11 bases. The sequenced material came from PBMCs. This TCR came from a woman between 35 and 50 years old in good health. Some clones in this sample may be carry-over from other donors' samples. The CDR3 region is CASSIRLAGGEEQYF. CDR3 coding DNA: TGTGCCAGTAGTATCCGATTAGCGGGAGGGGAAGAGCAGTACTTC.